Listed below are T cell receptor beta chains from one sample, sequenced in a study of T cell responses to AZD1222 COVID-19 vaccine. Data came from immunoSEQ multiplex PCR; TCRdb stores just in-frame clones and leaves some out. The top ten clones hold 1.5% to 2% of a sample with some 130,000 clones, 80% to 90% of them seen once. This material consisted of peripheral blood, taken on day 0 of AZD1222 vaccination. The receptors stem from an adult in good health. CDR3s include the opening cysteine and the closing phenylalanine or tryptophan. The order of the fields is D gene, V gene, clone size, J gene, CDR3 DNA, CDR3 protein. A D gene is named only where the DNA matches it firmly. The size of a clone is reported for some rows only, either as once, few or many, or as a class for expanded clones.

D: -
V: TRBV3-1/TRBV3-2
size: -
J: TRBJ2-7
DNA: TGTGCCAGCACCGCGGCCCGGGCGACCGAGCAGTACTTC
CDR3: CASTAARATEQYF

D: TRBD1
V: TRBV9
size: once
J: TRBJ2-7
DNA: TGTGCCAGCAGCGGAAAACAGGGGGCCCCCTACGAGCAGTACTTC
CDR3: CASSGKQGAPYEQYF

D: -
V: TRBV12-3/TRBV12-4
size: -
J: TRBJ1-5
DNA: TGTGCCAGCTCCCAAGCGGGCAGTCAGCCCCAGCATTTT
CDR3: CASSQAGSQPQHF

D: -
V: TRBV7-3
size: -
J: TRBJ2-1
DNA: TGTGCCAGCAGCTTAGCTGGGGGTGAGCAGTTCTTC
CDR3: CASSLAGGEQFF

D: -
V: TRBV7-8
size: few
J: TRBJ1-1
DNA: TGTGCCAGCAGCCGTGACAGGTACACTGAAGCTTTCTTT
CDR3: CASSRDRYTEAFF

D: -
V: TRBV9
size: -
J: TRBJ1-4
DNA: TGTGCCAGCAGCGTAGGGGCAAGGGTTAATGAAAAACTGTTTTTT
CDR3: CASSVGARVNEKLFF

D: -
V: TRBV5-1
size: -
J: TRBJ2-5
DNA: TGCGCCAGCAGCTTGTACCAGGGTCAAGAGACCCAGTACTTC
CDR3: CASSLYQGQETQYF

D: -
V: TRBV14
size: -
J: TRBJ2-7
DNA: TGTGCCAGCAGCCAAGATAGCCCCTTGGCAGGGATCCTATACGAGCAGTACTTC
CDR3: CASSQDSPLAGILYEQYF

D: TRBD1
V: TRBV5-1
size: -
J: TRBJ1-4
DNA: TGCGCCAGCAGCATCCAGACAGGGGGCGCGGAAGGTGCTAATGAAAAACTGTTTTTT
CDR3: CASSIQTGGAEGANEKLFF

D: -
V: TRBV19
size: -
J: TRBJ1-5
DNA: TGTGCCAGTAGTAGCAATCAGCCCCAGCATTTT
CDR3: CASSSNQPQHF

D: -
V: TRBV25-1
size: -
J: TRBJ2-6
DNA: TGTGCCAGCAGTGGTTGGACAGTCCTGACTTTC
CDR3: CASSGWTVLTF

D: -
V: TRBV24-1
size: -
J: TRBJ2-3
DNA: TGTGCCACCAGTGATTTCTCAGATACGCAGTATTTT
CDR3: CATSDFSDTQYF

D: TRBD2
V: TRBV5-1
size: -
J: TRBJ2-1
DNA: TGCGCCAGCAGCTCCTTCGGACTAGCGGGAGTAGCGTACAATGAGCAGTTCTTC
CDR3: CASSSFGLAGVAYNEQFF

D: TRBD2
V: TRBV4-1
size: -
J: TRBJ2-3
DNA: TGCGCCAGCAGCCGTGGGACTAGCGGGAGGACAGATACGCAGTATTTT
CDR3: CASSRGTSGRTDTQYF

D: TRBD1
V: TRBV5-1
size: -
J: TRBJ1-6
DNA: TGCGCCAGCAGCTCGGGACAGAATAATTCACCCCTCCACTTT
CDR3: CASSSGQNNSPLHF

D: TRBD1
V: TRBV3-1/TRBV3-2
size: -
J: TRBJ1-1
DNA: TGTGCCAGCAGCTCCTACGGCAGGGGTACAGGGGACACTGAAGCTTTCTTT
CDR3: CASSSYGRGTGDTEAFF

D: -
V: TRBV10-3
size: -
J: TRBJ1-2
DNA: TGTGCCTCCTACGACCGGGGCAACGTTGGCTACACCTTC
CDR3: CASYDRGNVGYTF

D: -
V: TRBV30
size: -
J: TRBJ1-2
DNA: TGTGCCTGGAGTGCCCAGTGGGGGGTGGTTAACTATGGCTACACCTTC
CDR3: CAWSAQWGVVNYGYTF

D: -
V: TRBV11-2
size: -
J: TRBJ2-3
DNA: TGTGCCAGCAGCTTAGAAAGGGGTCCAGATACGCAGTATTTT
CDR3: CASSLERGPDTQYF

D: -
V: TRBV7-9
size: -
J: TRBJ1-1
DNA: TGTGCCAGCAGCTCGCGATCAGGGGCCAGATTCATGAACACTGAAGCTTTCTTT
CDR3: CASSSRSGARFMNTEAFF

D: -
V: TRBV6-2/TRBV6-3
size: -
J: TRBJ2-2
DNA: TGTGCCAGCAGTTCGGGCAGGACCACCGGGGAGCTGTTTTTT
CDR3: CASSSGRTTGELFF

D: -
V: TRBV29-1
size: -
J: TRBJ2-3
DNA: TGCAGCGTTCACGGGGACACTGATACGCAGTATTTT
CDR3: CSVHGDTDTQYF

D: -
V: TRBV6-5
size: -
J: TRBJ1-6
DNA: TGTGCCAGCAGTTATGCTAATTCACCCCTCCACTTT
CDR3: CASSYANSPLHF

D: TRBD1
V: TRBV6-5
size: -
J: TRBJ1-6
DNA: TGTGCCATACTCCGGGACAGGGGGGAATCACCCCTCCACTTT
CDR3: CAILRDRGESPLHF

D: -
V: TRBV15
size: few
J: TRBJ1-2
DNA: TGTGCCACCAGCAGAGACAGTCTTCCGAAAAGCTACACCTTC
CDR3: CATSRDSLPKSYTF

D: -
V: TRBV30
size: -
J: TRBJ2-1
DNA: TGTGCCTGGACCCTGGGCGGGTTAGGGAATGAGCAGTTCTTC
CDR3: CAWTLGGLGNEQFF

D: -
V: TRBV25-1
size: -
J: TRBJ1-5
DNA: TGTGCCAGCAGTGATGGGTCCTGGGACGGACGCAATCAGCCCCAGCATTTT
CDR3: CASSDGSWDGRNQPQHF

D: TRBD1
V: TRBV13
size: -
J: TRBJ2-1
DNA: TGTGCCAGCAGCCTAGGGACAGGGTACAATGAGCAGTTCTTC
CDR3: CASSLGTGYNEQFF

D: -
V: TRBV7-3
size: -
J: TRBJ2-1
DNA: TGTGCCAGCAGCCCGAGTCCCGTAGGTAATGAGCAGTTCTTC
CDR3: CASSPSPVGNEQFF

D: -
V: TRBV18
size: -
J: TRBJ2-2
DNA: TGTGCCAGCTCACCACCGACCACCGGGGAGCTGTTTTTT
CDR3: CASSPPTTGELFF

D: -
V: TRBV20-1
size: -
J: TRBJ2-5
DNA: TGCAGTGCTTTTTGGGAGACCCAGTACTTC
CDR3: CSAFWETQYF

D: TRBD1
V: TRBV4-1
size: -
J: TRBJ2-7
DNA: TGCGCCAGCAGATACGATGGGGCAGGGGGCTCCTACGAGCAGTACTTC
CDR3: CASRYDGAGGSYEQYF

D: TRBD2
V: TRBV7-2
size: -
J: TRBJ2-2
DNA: TGTGCCAGCAGCTCCCGTTCTAGCGGGGGGGACACCGGGGAGCTGTTTTTT
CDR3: CASSSRSSGGDTGELFF

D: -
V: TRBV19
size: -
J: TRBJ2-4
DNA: TGTGCCAGTAGTATTTGGGGCCCTGAGGACATTCAGTACTTC
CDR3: CASSIWGPEDIQYF

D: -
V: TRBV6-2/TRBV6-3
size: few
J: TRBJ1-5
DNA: TGTGCCAGCAGTTATGACAATCAGCCCCAGCATTTT
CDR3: CASSYDNQPQHF

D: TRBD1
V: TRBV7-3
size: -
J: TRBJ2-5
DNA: TGTGCCAGCAGCTCAGGGACAGGGGCCCAAGAGACCCAGTACTTC
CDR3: CASSSGTGAQETQYF

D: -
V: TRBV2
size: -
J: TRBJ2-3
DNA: TGTGCCAGCAGTCCCAAGGCCCTTTTCACGCAGTATTTT
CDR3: CASSPKALFTQYF

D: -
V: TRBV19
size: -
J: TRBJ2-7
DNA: TGTGCCAGTGGCCCTTCCTACGAGCAGTACTTC
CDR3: CASGPSYEQYF

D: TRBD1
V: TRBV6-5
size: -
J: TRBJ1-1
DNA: TGTGCCAGCAGCCTGACAGGGGGCGACACTGAAGCTTTCTTT
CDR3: CASSLTGGDTEAFF

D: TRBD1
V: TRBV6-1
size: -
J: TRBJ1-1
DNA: TGTGCCAGCAGTGAAGCGCGACAGGGGGCTACTGAAGCTTTCTTT
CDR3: CASSEARQGATEAFF

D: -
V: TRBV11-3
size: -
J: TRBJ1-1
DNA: TGTGCCAGCAGCCCGGACCGCAGGGAGGCTTTCTTT
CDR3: CASSPDRREAFF

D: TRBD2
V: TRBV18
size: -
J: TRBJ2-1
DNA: TGTGCCAGCTCACCTTGGACTAGCGGCTCCTACAATGAGCAGTTCTTC
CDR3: CASSPWTSGSYNEQFF

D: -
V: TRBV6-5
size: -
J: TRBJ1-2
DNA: TGTGCCAGCAGTTACTCGGGGTTTGGCTGCACCTTC
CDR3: CASSYSGFGCTF

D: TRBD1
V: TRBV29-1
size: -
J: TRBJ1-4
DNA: TGCAGCGCCAACAGGGGCACTAATGAAAAACTGTTTTTT
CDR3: CSANRGTNEKLFF

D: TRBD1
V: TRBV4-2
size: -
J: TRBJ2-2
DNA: TGTGCCAGCAGCCAAGATTTCAGGGGGTTCGGGGAGCTGTTTTTT
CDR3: CASSQDFRGFGELFF

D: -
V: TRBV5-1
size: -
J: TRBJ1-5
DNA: TGCGCCAGCAGCCCGGGACTTTATAGCAATCAGCCCCAGCATTTT
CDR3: CASSPGLYSNQPQHF

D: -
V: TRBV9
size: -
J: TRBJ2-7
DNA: TGTGCCAGCAGCGTAGACGCCTTAGGGGCCTACGAGCAGTACTTC
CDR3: CASSVDALGAYEQYF

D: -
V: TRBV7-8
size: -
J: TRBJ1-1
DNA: TGTGCCAGCAGCCTCGACACGAACACTGAAGCTTTCTTT
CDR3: CASSLDTNTEAFF

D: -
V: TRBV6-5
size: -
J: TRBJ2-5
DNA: TGTGCCAGCAGTTACCGAAAAGCCCAAGCGGAGACCCAGTACTTC
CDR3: CASSYRKAQAETQYF

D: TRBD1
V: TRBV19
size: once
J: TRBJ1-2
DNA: TGTGCCAGTAGGCGACAGGGAGTAGATGGCTACACCTTC
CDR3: CASRRQGVDGYTF